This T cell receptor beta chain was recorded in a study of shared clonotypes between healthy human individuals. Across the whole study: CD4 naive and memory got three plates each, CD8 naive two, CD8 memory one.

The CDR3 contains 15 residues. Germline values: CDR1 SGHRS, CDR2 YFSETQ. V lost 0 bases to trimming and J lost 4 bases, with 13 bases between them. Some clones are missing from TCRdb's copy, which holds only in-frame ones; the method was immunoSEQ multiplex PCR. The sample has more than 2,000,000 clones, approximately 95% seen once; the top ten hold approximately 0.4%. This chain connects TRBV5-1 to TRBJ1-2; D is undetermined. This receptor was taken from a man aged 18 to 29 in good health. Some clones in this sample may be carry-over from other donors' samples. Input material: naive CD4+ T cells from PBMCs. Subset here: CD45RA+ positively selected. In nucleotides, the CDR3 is TGCGCCAGCAGCTTGGGATTGGGTCGGAGCTATGGCTACACCTTC. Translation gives CASSLGLGRSYGYTF.